This TCR beta chain was obtained from a study of PD-1 blockade in classical Hodgkin lymphoma. TCRdb keeps only in-frame clones here, not all; method: immunoSEQ multiplex PCR. The top ten hold around 17% of the sample, which has 45,000 to 55,000 clones, about 85% seen once. Every single patient, without exception, relapsed after autologous stem cell transplantation, and brentuximab vedotin exposure varied. This CDR3 has 19 residues. Germline V gene lookup returns CDR1 ENHRY and CDR2 SYGVKD. The J segment lost 2 bases and the V segment lost 3 bases, leaving 17 bases of the junction unmatched. This clonotype originated in a human donor with classical Hodgkin lymphoma. Sequencing was performed on peripheral blood mononuclear cells (PBMCs), taken at baseline. The V gene is TRBV10-3, the J gene TRBJ2-7; TRBD2 matches at 9 bases. The DNA for the CDR3 is TGTGCCATCAGTGACCCCTCTGCTAGCGGGACTAGAGGTCCCTACGAGCAGTACTTC. This translates into CAISDPSASGTRGPYEQYF.